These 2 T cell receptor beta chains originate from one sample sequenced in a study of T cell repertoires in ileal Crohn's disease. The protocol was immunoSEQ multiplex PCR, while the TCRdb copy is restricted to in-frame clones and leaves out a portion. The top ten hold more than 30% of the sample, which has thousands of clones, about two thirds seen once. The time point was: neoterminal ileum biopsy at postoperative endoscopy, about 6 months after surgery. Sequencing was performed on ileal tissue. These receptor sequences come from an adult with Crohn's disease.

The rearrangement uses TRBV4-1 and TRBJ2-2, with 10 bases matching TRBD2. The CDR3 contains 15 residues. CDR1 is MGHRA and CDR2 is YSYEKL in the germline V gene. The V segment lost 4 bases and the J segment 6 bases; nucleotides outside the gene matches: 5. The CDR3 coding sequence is TGCGCCAGCAGCCTGAAGCGGGGGGGCGCCGGGGAGCTGTTTTTT. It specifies CASSLKRGGAGELFF.

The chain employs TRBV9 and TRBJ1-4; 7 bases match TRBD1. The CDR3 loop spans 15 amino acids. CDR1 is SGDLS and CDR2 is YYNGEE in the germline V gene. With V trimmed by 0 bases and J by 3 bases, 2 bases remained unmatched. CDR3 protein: CASSVGGQSNEKLFF. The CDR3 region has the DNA TGTGCCAGCAGCGTAGGGGGACAGTCTAATGAAAAACTGTTTTTT.